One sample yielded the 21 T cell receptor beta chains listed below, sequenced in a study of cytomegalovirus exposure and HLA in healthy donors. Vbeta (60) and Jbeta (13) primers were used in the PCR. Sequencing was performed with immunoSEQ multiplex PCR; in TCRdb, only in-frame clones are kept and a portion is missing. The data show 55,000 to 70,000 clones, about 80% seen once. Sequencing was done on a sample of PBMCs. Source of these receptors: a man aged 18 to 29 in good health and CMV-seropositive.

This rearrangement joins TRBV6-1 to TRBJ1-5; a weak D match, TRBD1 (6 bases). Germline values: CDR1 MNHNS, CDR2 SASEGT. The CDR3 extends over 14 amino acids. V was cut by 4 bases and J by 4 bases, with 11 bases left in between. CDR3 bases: TGTGCCAGCAGTGGGACAGCCGTTAATCAGCCCCAGCATTTT. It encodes CASSGTAVNQPQHF.

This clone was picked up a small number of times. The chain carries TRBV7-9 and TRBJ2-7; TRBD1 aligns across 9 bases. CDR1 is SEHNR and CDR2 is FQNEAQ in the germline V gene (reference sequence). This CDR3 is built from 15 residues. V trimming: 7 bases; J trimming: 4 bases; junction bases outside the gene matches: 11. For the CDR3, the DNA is TGTGCCAGCACCTGGACAGGGGTTTATCCATACGAGCAGTACTTC. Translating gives CASTWTGVYPYEQYF.

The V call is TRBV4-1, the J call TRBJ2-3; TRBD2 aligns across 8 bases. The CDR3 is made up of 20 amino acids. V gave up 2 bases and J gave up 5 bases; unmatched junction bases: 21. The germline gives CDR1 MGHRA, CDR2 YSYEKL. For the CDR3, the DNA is TGCGCCAGCAGCCAATTTGGTGCCGGGGGGGGTGCTTATGGTGGAGATACGCAGTATTTT. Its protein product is CASSQFGAGGGAYGGDTQYF.

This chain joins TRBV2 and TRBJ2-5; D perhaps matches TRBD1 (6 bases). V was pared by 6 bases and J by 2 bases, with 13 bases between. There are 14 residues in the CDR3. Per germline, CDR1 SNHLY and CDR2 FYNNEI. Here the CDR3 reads CASSGTGTQETQYF. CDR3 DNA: TGTGCCAGCAGCGGAACCGGGACACAAGAGACCCAGTACTTC. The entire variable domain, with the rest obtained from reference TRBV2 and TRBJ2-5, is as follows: EPEVTQTPSHQVTQMGQEVILRCVPISNHLYFYWYRQILGQKVEFLVSFYNNEISEKSEIFDDQFSVERPDGSNFTLKIRSTKLEDSAMYFCASSGTGTQETQYFGPGTRLLVL.

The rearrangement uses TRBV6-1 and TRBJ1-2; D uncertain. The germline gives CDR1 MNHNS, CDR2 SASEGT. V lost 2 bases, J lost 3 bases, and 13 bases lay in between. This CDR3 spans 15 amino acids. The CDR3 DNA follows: TGTGCCAGCAGTGAACACCGGGGTACGGACTATGGCTACACCTTC. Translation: CASSEHRGTDYGYTF.

The CDR3 region is CASSTDIYSNQPQHF. CDR3 DNA: TGTGCCAGCAGTACTGACATTTATAGCAATCAGCCCCAGCATTTT. The genes are TRBV6-1 and TRBJ1-5; D call uncertain. Germline V gives CDR1 MNHNS, CDR2 SASEGT. The ends were cut back, 5 bases at V and 0 bases at J, with 11 bases in the middle. This CDR3 comprises 15 residues.

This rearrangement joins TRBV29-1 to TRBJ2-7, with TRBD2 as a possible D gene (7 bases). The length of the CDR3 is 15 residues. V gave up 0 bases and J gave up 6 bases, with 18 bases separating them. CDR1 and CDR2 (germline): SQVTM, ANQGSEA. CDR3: CSVEDPQGRGAEQYF. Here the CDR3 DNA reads TGCAGCGTTGAAGACCCCCAGGGGAGGGGGGCCGAGCAGTACTTC.

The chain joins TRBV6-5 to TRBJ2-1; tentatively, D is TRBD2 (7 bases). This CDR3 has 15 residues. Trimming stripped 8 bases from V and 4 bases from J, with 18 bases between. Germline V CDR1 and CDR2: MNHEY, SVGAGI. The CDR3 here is CASGRGGGPYNEQFF. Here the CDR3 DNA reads TGTGCCAGCGGCCGGGGCGGGGGCCCTTACAATGAGCAGTTCTTC.

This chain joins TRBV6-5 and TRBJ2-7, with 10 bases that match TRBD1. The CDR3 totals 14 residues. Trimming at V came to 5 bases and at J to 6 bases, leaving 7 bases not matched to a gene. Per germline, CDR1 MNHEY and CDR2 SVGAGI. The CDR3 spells CASSPGQGTSEQYF. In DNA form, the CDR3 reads TGTGCCAGCAGTCCGGGACAGGGGACATCCGAGCAGTACTTC.

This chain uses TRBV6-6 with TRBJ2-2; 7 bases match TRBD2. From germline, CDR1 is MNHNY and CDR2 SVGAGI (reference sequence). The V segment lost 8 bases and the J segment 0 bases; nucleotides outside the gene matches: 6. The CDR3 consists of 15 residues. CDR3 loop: CASAGAGSNTGELFF. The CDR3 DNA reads TGTGCCAGCGCGGGAGCGGGTTCGAACACCGGGGAGCTGTTTTTT.

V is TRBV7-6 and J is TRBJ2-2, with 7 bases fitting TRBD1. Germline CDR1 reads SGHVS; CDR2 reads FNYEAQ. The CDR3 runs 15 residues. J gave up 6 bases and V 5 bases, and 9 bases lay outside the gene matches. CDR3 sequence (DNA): TGTGCCAGCAGCCCCCGACAGGGAGTAGCCGGGGAGCTGTTTTTT. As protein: CASSPRQGVAGELFF.

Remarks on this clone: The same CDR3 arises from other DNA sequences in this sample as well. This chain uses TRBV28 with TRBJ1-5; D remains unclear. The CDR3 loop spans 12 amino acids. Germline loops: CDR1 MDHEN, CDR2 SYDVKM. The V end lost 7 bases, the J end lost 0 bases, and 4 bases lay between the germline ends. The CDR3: CASTYSNQPQHF. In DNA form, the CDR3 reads TGTGCCAGCACGTATAGCAATCAGCCCCAGCATTTT.

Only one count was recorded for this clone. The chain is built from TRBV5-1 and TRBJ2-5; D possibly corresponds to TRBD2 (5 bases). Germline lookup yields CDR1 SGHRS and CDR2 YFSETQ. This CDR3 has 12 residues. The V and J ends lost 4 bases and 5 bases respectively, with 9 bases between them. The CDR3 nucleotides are TGCGCCAGCAGCCCCACGGGGGAGACCCAGTACTTC. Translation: CASSPTGETQYF. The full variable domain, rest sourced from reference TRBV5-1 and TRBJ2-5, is KAGVTQTPRYLIKTRGQQVTLSCSPISGHRSVSWYQQTPGQGLQFLFEYFSETQRNKGNFPGRFSGRQFSNSRSEMNVSTLELGDSALYLCASSPTGETQYFGPGTRLLVL.

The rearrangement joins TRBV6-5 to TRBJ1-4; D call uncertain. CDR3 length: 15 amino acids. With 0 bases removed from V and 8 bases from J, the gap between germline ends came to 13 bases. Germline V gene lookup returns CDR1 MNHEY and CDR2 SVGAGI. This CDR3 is CASSYSGIEGEKLFF. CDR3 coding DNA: TGTGCCAGCAGTTACTCAGGGATAGAGGGAGAAAAACTGTTTTTT.

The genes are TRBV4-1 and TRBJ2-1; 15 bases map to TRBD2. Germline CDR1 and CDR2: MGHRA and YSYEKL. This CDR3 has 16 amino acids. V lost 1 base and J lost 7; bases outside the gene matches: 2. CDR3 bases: TGCGCCAGCAGCCAAGGGACTAGCGGGAGGGTTAATGAGCAGTTCTTC. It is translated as CASSQGTSGRVNEQFF.

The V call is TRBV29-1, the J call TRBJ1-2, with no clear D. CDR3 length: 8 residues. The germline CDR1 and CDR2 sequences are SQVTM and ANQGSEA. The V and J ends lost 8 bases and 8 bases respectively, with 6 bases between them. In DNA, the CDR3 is TGCAGCCCGGGGGGCTACACCTTC. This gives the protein CSPGGYTF.

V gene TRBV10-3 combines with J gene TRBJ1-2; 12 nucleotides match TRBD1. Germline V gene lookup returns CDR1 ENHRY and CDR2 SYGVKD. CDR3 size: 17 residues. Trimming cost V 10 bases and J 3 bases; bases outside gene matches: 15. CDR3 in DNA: TGTGCCACCTACCCACAGGGGACAGGGGGCTTGGACTATGGCTACACCTTC. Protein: CATYPQGTGGLDYGYTF.

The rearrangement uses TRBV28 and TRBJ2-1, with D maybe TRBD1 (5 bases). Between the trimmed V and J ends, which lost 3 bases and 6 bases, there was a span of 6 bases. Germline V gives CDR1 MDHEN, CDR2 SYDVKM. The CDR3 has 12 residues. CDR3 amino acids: CASSFQGNEQFF. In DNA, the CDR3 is TGTGCCAGCAGTTTCCAGGGCAATGAGCAGTTCTTC.

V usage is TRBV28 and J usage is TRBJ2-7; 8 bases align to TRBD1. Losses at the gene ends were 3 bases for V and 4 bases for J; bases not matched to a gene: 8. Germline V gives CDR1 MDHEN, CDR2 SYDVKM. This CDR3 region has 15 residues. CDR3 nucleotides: TGTGCCAGCAGTTTGATCAGGGGGCGAAGGTACGAGCAGTACTTC. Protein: CASSLIRGRRYEQYF. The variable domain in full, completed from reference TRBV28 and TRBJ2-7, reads DVKVTQSSRYLVKRTGEKVFLECVQDMDHENMFWYRQDPGLGLRLIYFSYDVKMKEKGDIPEGYSVSREKKERFSLILESASTNQTSMYLCASSLIRGRRYEQYFGPGTRLTVT.

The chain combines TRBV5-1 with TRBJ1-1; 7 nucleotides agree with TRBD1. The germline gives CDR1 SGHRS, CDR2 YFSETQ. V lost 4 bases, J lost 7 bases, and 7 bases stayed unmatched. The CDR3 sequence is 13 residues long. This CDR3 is CASSPLGTVEAFF. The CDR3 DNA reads TGCGCCAGCAGCCCCCTCGGGACAGTTGAAGCTTTCTTT.

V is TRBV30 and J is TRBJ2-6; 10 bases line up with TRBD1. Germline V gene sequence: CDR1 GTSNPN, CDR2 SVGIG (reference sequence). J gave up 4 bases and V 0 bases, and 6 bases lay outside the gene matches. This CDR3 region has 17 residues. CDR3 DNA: TGTGCCTGGAGTGTTGACAGGGGGCCGGGCGGGGCCAACGTCCTGACTTTC. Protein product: CAWSVDRGPGGANVLTF.